A selection of T cell receptor beta chains follows, all from one sample in a study of graft-versus-host responses after intestinal transplantation. Produced via immunoSEQ multiplex PCR; TCRdb's table is partial and in-frame only. The profile covers roughly 120,000 clones, with just over 90% appearing a single time and roughly 0.17% taken by the ten largest. For these receptors, no antigen is known. Sequenced here: unstimulated CD4+ T cells sorted from spleen or lymph node cells, sampled before intestinal transplant. The source is a human donor who received an intestinal transplant. Both conserved end residues are part of each CDR3. Each record gives: CDR3 DNA, CDR3 protein, V gene, J gene, D gene, clone size. The D gene is left open where the match is weak. The size field is filled for only some rows; it gives once, few, many or a size class.

TGTGCCAGCTCACCAACAGCAGAAAAACTGTTTTTT	CASSPTAEKLFF	TRBV18	TRBJ1-4	NA	NA
TGTGCCAGCAGCCTCGACAGGACAGATACGCAGTATTTT	CASSLDRTDTQYF	TRBV7-9	TRBJ2-3	NA	NA
TGTGCCAGCAGTTTAATTTCGACTAGCGGGAGCACAGATACGCAGTATTTT	CASSLISTSGSTDTQYF	TRBV28	TRBJ2-3	TRBD2	NA
TGCAGCGGGCAGGGGGCGGATACGCAGTATTTT	CSGQGADTQYF	TRBV29-1	TRBJ2-3	TRBD1	NA
TGTGCCAGCAGCCTGGATCTGGCTAGCGGGGTCTACAATGAGCAGTTCTTC	CASSLDLASGVYNEQFF	TRBV13	TRBJ2-1	TRBD2	NA
TGTGCCAGCAGTCCCTGGACAGGGCGCACCTACGAGCAGTACTTC	CASSPWTGRTYEQYF	TRBV6-5	TRBJ2-7	TRBD1	NA
TGTGCCAGCAGCTCGAGCCTACGGGGCTACGAGCAGTACTTC	CASSSSLRGYEQYF	TRBV9	TRBJ2-7	NA	NA
TGTGCCACCAGCAGGGACGGGAAACGAAGCAATCAGCCCCAGCATTTT	CATSRDGKRSNQPQHF	TRBV15	TRBJ1-5	NA	NA
TGTGCCAGCACTTTTAGCCCACCAACCCTATCCGGGACAGGGTCCTACGAGCAGTACTTC	CASTFSPPTLSGTGSYEQYF	TRBV27	TRBJ2-7	TRBD1	NA
TGTGCCAGCAGGATGACAGTGAACACTGAAGCTTTCTTT	CASRMTVNTEAFF	TRBV6-1	TRBJ1-1	NA	NA
TGTGCCAGCAGCTCCACCGGTCTAAAGAGAGAGACCCAGTACTTC	CASSSTGLKRETQYF	TRBV7-2	TRBJ2-5	NA	NA
TGTGCCAGCAGCAGGACAGCGAACACTGAAGCTTTCTTT	CASSRTANTEAFF	TRBV5-4	TRBJ1-1	NA	NA
TGTGCCAGCAGGGGGGGGAGAGCCTCCTACGAGCAGTACTTC	CASRGGRASYEQYF	TRBV2	TRBJ2-7	TRBD2	few
TGTGCCTGGAGACGGGCAGGGGAAGCTTTCTTT	CAWRRAGEAFF	TRBV30	TRBJ1-1	NA	NA
TGCAGCGCTGAATGGGCAGTTCGTTACGAGCAGTACTTC	CSAEWAVRYEQYF	TRBV29-1	TRBJ2-7	NA	NA
TGTGCCAGCAGCTTGGGGACAGTTAGGAGCGATGAGCAGTTCTTC	CASSLGTVRSDEQFF	TRBV7-7	TRBJ2-1	TRBD1	NA
TGTGCCCGCCGGGACAGGGTAAATTCACCCCTCCACTTT	CARRDRVNSPLHF	TRBV30	TRBJ1-6	TRBD1	NA
TGTGCCACCAGCCGTGGCGGGGGAGGTTATGGCTACACCTTC	CATSRGGGGYGYTF	TRBV15	TRBJ1-2	NA	once
TGTGCCAGCAGCGTAGGAGCGACAGTCGTGTCCTACAATGAGCAGTTCTTC	CASSVGATVVSYNEQFF	TRBV9	TRBJ2-1	NA	NA
TGTGCCAGCAGCTTGGCCGTTAGTGGGTCTAGGGGTGAGCAGTTCTTC	CASSLAVSGSRGEQFF	TRBV5-5	TRBJ2-1	NA	NA
TGTGCCAGCAGCCCTGTTGGCGGCGGGGGGTACACCGGGGAGCTGTTTTTT	CASSPVGGGGYTGELFF	TRBV14	TRBJ2-2	TRBD2	once
TGTGCCAGCTCCCAGTCCGGGTTTCCTTACGAGCAGTACTTC	CASSQSGFPYEQYF	TRBV18	TRBJ2-7	NA	NA
TGTGCCAGCAGCTTCGCCAGGGGGGCTGAAGCTTTCTTT	CASSFARGAEAFF	TRBV7-2	TRBJ1-1	TRBD1	NA
TGTGCCAGCAGAGTAGGGCAGGGACTTGGTCAGCCCCAGCATTTT	CASRVGQGLGQPQHF	TRBV28	TRBJ1-5	NA	NA
TGTGCCAGCACATCCATAAATTCGGGCATTCAGTACTTC	CASTSINSGIQYF	TRBV6-1	TRBJ2-4	NA	NA
TGTGCATCCGCTGGACAGGGCCGGGGTAACTATGGCTACACCTTC	CASAGQGRGNYGYTF	TRBV28	TRBJ1-2	TRBD1	NA
TGTGCCAGTAGTATCACACCCAACTATGGCTACACCTTC	CASSITPNYGYTF	TRBV19	TRBJ1-2	NA	NA
TGTGCCAGCAGTTACGGGGATCCCACTGAAGCTTTCTTT	CASSYGDPTEAFF	TRBV25-1	TRBJ1-1	NA	NA
TGTGCCAGCAGCTTTCAGGGGGCGAATAATTCACCCCTCCACTTT	CASSFQGANNSPLHF	TRBV5-4	TRBJ1-6	TRBD1	NA
TGTGCCAGCAGCTTTAACACGTACAATGAGCAGTTCTTC	CASSFNTYNEQFF	TRBV7-9	TRBJ2-1	NA	once
TGTGCCAGCAGCTTAGAATTTAGGGCTAGCGGCTACAATGAGCAGTTCTTC	CASSLEFRASGYNEQFF	TRBV7-9	TRBJ2-1	TRBD2	NA
TGTGCCAGCGTTGGACAGGGGGCTTGGGACATTCAGTACTTC	CASVGQGAWDIQYF	TRBV28	TRBJ2-4	TRBD1	NA
TGCGCCAGCGGGAGGCCCCTAGCGGGGGGGCTGGATACGCAGTATTTT	CASGRPLAGGLDTQYF	TRBV4-1	TRBJ2-3	TRBD2	NA
TGTGCCAGCAGCTTAGTTTGGACGGGGAGATACAATGAGCAGTTCTTC	CASSLVWTGRYNEQFF	TRBV7-9	TRBJ2-1	NA	NA
TGTGCCTGGAGCGGACTAGTGGTGGGTGAGCAGTTCTTC	CAWSGLVVGEQFF	TRBV30	TRBJ2-1	TRBD2	few
TGTGCCAGCAGCAAAGGGGACAGAACCCTTACCCCTAGCTCCTACAATGAGCAGTTCTTC	CASSKGDRTLTPSSYNEQFF	TRBV21-1	TRBJ2-1	NA	NA
TGTGCCAGCAGGGACAGGAATTATGGCTACACCTTC	CASRDRNYGYTF	TRBV6-5	TRBJ1-2	TRBD1	NA
TGTGCCAGCTCACCACCGGGGCGGGGCTCCTACAATGAGCAGTTCTTC	CASSPPGRGSYNEQFF	TRBV18	TRBJ2-1	NA	NA
TGTGCCAGCAGCTTAGCCGGTGATCAGCCCCAGCATTTT	CASSLAGDQPQHF	TRBV7-9	TRBJ1-5	NA	NA
TGTGCCAGCAGCTTCCTAGCGGGAGGGGAGACCCAGTACTTC	CASSFLAGGETQYF	TRBV5-4	TRBJ2-5	TRBD2	NA
TGTGCCAGCAGTTCTCAGAGGGTCAGAGCAGCTAACTATGGCTACACCTTC	CASSSQRVRAANYGYTF	TRBV28	TRBJ1-2	NA	NA
TGTGCCTGGGCCGGGACAGGAGAAACCTATGGCTACACCTTC	CAWAGTGETYGYTF	TRBV30	TRBJ1-2	TRBD1	NA
TGCGCCAGCAGCTTGTCCGGGATCCAAGAGACCCAGTACTTC	CASSLSGIQETQYF	TRBV5-1	TRBJ2-5	NA	NA
TGTGCCAGCAGTTACTGGTCAGGAATGAACACCGGGGAGCTGTTTTTT	CASSYWSGMNTGELFF	TRBV6-5	TRBJ2-2	NA	NA
TGTGCCAGCAGCGAAAGCGGGATTGGTCCAGATACGCAGTATTTT	CASSESGIGPDTQYF	TRBV2	TRBJ2-3	TRBD2	NA
TGTGCCAGCAGCATGACAGGAAGGAATGAAAAACTGTTTTTT	CASSMTGRNEKLFF	TRBV11-2	TRBJ1-4	NA	NA
TGTGCCAGCAGTCCCCAGACGACTAGCAGCCACGAGCAGTACTTC	CASSPQTTSSHEQYF	TRBV28	TRBJ2-7	TRBD2	NA
TGTGCCAGCAGCAAGTTACAGGCCCTTAATTCACCCCTCCACTTT	CASSKLQALNSPLHF	TRBV21-1	TRBJ1-6	NA	NA
TGTGCCAGCAGCTCGACAGGGACTCAGCCCCAGCATTTT	CASSSTGTQPQHF	TRBV7-8	TRBJ1-5	TRBD1	NA
TGTGCCAGCAGACTTACAGGGGGCGCGTATAGCACTGAAGCTTTCTTT	CASRLTGGAYSTEAFF	TRBV11-2	TRBJ1-1	TRBD1	NA
TGTGCCAGCAGCCCCCGAACTAGCGGATTCACAGATACGCAGTATTTT	CASSPRTSGFTDTQYF	TRBV7-9	TRBJ2-3	TRBD2	NA
TGCGCCAGCAGACCGACTCAACCCCCGGAGCAGTACTTC	CASRPTQPPEQYF	TRBV23-1	TRBJ2-7	NA	NA
TGCAGTGCTAGGCGAGAAGAGACCCAGTACTTC	CSARREETQYF	TRBV20-1	TRBJ2-5	NA	NA
TGTGCCAGCACTGCTAGCGGGTCCCTCTCCTACAATGAGCAGTTCTTC	CASTASGSLSYNEQFF	TRBV5-4	TRBJ2-1	TRBD2	once
TGTGCCACCAGCAGAGCCGGGACAGGGGCTCCTCAGCCCCAGCATTTT	CATSRAGTGAPQPQHF	TRBV15	TRBJ1-5	TRBD1	NA
TGTGCCAGCAGTACCCACCGACAGGGGGATAACTATGGCTACACCTTC	CASSTHRQGDNYGYTF	TRBV2	TRBJ1-2	TRBD1	NA
TGCGCCAGCAGCCTCACTAGCGGGACCCCTACGGATACGCAGTATTTT	CASSLTSGTPTDTQYF	TRBV5-1	TRBJ2-3	TRBD2	once
TGTGCCAGCAGCCGAACCGGGACAGGGAACACCGGGGAGCTGTTTTTT	CASSRTGTGNTGELFF	TRBV4-2	TRBJ2-2	TRBD1	NA